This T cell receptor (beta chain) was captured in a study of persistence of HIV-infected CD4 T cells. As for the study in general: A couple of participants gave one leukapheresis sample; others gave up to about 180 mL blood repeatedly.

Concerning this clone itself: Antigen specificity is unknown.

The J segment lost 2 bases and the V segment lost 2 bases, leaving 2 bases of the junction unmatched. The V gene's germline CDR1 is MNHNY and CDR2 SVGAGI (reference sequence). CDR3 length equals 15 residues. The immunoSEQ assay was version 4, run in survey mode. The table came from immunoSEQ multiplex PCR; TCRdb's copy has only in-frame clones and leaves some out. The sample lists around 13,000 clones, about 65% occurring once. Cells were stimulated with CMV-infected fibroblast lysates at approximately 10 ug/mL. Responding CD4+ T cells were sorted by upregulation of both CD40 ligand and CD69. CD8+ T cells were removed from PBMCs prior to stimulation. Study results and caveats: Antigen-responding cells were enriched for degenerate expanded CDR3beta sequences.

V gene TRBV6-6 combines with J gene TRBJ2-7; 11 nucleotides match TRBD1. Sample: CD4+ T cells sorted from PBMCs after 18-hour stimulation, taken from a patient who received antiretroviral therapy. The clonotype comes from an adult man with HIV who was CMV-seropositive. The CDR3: CASSYPGQGAYEQYF. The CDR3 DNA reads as TGTGCCAGCAGTTACCCGGGACAGGGGGCCTACGAGCAGTACTTC.